This T cell receptor (beta chain) is from a study of cytomegalovirus exposure and HLA in healthy donors. 60 Vbeta and 13 Jbeta primers were used in PCR. Assay used: immunoSEQ multiplex PCR; TCRdb lists only in-frame clones, some missing. This sample has about 170,000 clones, with about 82% found just once. Overall study findings and caveats: Further analysis was carried out later, and it showed several of the most significant clusters appearing linked to common viral pathogens. Later work associated 17,000 or so TCR beta sequences with HLA alleles at 0.05 false discovery rate. It was fewer than 200 TCR beta chains that were listed as cytomegalovirus-associated. The study reported that TCR beta sequences accurately predicted HLA-A and HLA-B alleles in most subjects.

CDR3 length: 15 amino acids. Germline V gene lookup returns CDR1 SGHAT and CDR2 FQNNGV. Concerning this clone itself: Its antigen is unidentified.

The gene calls are TRBV11-2 and TRBJ2-5, with 9 bases lining up with TRBD2. The J call is doubtful: the DNA matches TRBJ2-7 better. Sequencing was done on a sample of PBMCs. This TCR was sampled from a female donor in good health and CMV-seronegative. The CDR3, as DNA: TGTGCCAGCAGTCCCAGTAGCGGGAGAGGAAACGAGCAGTACTTC. Encoded protein: CASSPSSGRGNEQYF.